This T cell receptor (beta chain) was documented in a study of cytomegalovirus exposure and HLA in healthy donors (dated by TCRdb to about 2017). Regarding the complete study: An earlier analysis of approximately 640 of the donors reported roughly 270 Gb of sequence data and some 120 million unique TCR beta sequences from 190 million or so T cells. An early release covering approximately 600 HLA-typed donors comprised around 300 gigabases of sequencing data and around 85 million unique TCR sequences. Of the 398 genotyped donors, approximately 80% fell in the genetic ancestry cluster associated with self-reported Caucasian donors. The study aimed to test whether cataloging public T cell receptors could reveal signatures of past pathogen exposure. Using immunosequencing, the study profiled T cell repertoires from around 680 subjects and related those repertoires to cytomegalovirus serostatus. Along with the approximately 620-subject first cohort, a separate validation cohort of over 90 different subjects was used. High-throughput TCR immunosequencing, statistical association of individual TCRs with disease status, and machine learning were combined to predict cytomegalovirus infection status. To study patterns of TCR occurrence, a later analysis re-analyzed previously published TCR beta repertoires from around 700 donors and added high-resolution HLA genotyping. Rather than using new phenotypic data, the later analysis identified candidate immune exposures from TCR beta sequences and from how often those sequences occurred across donors. An earlier analysis of around 580 of the donors used high-throughput TCR beta sequencing to judge whether each TCR beta V gene segment behaved as functional or pseudogenic. Alongside the repertoire data, information on donor age, sex, ethnicity and CMV serostatus was compiled. In a later genetic analysis, genome-wide SNP genotypes for about 60% of the 666 donors were used, and that subset was treated as a discovery cohort. All discovery cohort repertoires had been generated using a single sequencing platform. Both class I and class II loci were covered by HLA typing, at four-digit resolution. Typing coverage differed by locus: A, B, C, DRB1 and DQB1 were typed in about 620-630 donors, DQA1 in 500 to 550, DPA1 in some 610, and DPB1 in 450 to 490. About five DR-DQ haplotypes were treated as single units for association and clustering because of strong linkage in the cohort. On average, over 200,000 unique TCR beta nucleotide sequences were sequenced per donor among a few hundred genotyped donors of the cohort, with around 19% of those sequences being non-productive. Points the paper makes about the study in general: A further reported finding was that TCR beta sequences accurately predicted the HLA-A and HLA-B alleles for most subjects in the first cohort. Linkage disequilibrium might explain the correlated functional status among segregating V segments, but an unknown experimental factor could not be ruled out. In this cohort, only TCR beta chains were sequenced, and detectable features were limited by the absence of alpha or paired-chain data. Across donors, most TCR sequences were observed very rarely, whereas some public TCRs were present in many individuals. A group of highly shared sequence variants was considered likely to be a technical artifact of the sequencing pipeline. The study listed approximately 160 TCR beta chains as associated with cytomegalovirus. In a later analysis, most CMV-associated TCR beta chains were found to appear HLA-restricted, with HLA associations seemingly driven largely by CMV exposure. Because counts were too low, roughly 17 rarely observed V segments, including chromosome 9 orphons, were left out of the earlier analysis of about 500 of the donors. A later genetic analysis reported fewer N-insertions in productive TCRs among donors in an Asian-associated ancestry cluster than the approximately 700-donor mean. In vitro tests confirmed that a few of the cytomegalovirus-associated TCR beta chains recognize cytomegalovirus antigens. According to a later analysis, parvovirus B19, influenza, CMV and Epstein-Barr virus appeared linked to several top co-occurrence clusters. HLA typing was unavailable for some donors at each locus, so association tests used only the typed subset. Some IMGT-functional V segments, including TRBV6-2 and TRBV6-3, could not be distinguished by the 87-base-pair reads and were therefore excluded. The classifier was reported to diagnose cytomegalovirus status with high specificity and sensitivity in both the original and validation cohorts. When HLA alleles, especially DR and DQ, strongly co-occurred, attributing TCR associations to individual alleles was difficult. Specific HLA alleles were associated with around 18,000 TCR beta sequences at a false discovery rate of 0.05 in a later analysis. Broadly in line with IMGT annotations, most TCR beta V segments showed up in productive rearrangements about 90% or about 30% of the time in an earlier analysis of 450 to 600 of the donors. Presence/absence analyses assumed roughly uniform sequencing depth across donors, an assumption that may not hold. A later analysis found that HLA-associated TCR beta chains were more clonally expanded and had lower generation probabilities than equally common non-associated chains. In a later analysis, TCR association rates were found to vary across HLA loci, with the most associated TCRs seen for DRB1 alleles and the fewest for HLA-C alleles. The authors suggested that the approach could potentially be generalized to other disease states and immunological phenotypes. In a later genetic analysis, a missense DCLRE1C variant was associated with V-gene and J-gene trimming of TCR beta chains, and the association was replicated in an independent cohort. Immune exposure information for the cohort was limited to CMV serostatus.

As to this clone: Its antigen is still unknown. One end of the junction does not line up with germline, which may come from a read error.

Libraries were built with the immunoSEQ multiplex PCR assay. A mixture of 60 forward primers for TCR Vbeta segments and 13 reverse primers for TCR Jbeta segments was used in the multiplex PCR. Amplification of the CDR3 region of rearranged TCR beta genes was performed with a multiplex PCR assay on genomic DNA. On the Illumina HiSeq System, the amplified TCR beta libraries were sequenced as 87-base-pair reads. The original methods were these. Across the 670 or so repertoires, a later analysis counted tens of millions of unique TCR beta chains, 9.5 million to 12 million of which were shared by at least two donors. Raw reads were error-corrected and collapsed into unique sequences with a nearest-neighbor algorithm that merged closely related sequences to remove PCR and sequencing errors. CDR3 sequences were aligned to IMGT reference sequences to assign V, D and J gene segments. For a sequence to be retained, a match of at least six nucleotides to both a V gene segment and a J gene segment was required. A rearrangement was called productive if the CDR3 had no stop codons and remained in frame with V and J, and every other rearrangement was called non-productive. Following IMGT convention, CDR3 was defined as the stretch from the second conserved V-encoded cysteine up to the conserved J-encoded phenylalanine. In an earlier analysis of just under 600 of the donors, sequences lacking an unambiguous match to a single V gene segment were excluded. An earlier analysis of 587 of the donors classified V segments as functional when productive rearrangements were above 56.7% and as segregating when the standard deviation between donors was above 5%. To diagnose cytomegalovirus status from the catalog of TCR beta chain sequences, a statistical classification framework was built. In a later analysis, V and J genes were assigned by comparing TCR nucleotide sequences against IMGT/GENE-DB human TR gene sequences. Using the TCRdist pipeline, a later analysis assigned CDR3 sequences along with most-parsimonious VDJ recombination scenarios. In a later analysis, every TCR beta chain was defined by the combination of its CDR3 amino acid sequence and its V-gene family, and reads without a unique V-gene family were dropped. As a way to deal with suspected cross-contamination and a sequencing artifact, a later analysis dropped approximately 570 nucleotide sequences that were highly shared and had low generation probability. For each public chain, a later analysis derived a clonal expansion index from normalized ranks of inferred template counts within each repertoire. Generation probabilities in a later analysis came from a VDJ recombination model fitted to out-of-frame rearrangements, and those results were checked against IGoR. Hypergeometric tests were used in a later analysis to score TCR-TCR, TCR-HLA and TCR-CMV co-occurrence, with a repertoire-size bias correction applied to the TCR pairs. In a later analysis, false discovery rates were estimated by permuting HLA or CMV assignments 20 times. In a later analysis, co-occurring TCRs were grouped with DBSCAN, and TCRdist sequence similarity was added when clustering was performed within HLA-allele-positive subsets. For co-occurrence clustering, repertoires with fewer than 30,000 or more than 120,000 public chains were excluded, along with roughly 5 repertoires with anomalous nucleotide sharing. What TCRdb holds here is the immuneACCESS table cut down to in-frame rearrangements. Part of the clones is not present; checked against another copy, under half of the missing clones reflect an unresolved V gene, and the others are unexplained. That table is the source of V, J and clone size, and D and trimming were worked out from the DNA. The sample table lists roughly 150,000 clones, approximately 80% of them with a count of one. In total, the top ten clones hold about 5.6% of the sample.

The cohort consisted of 650 to 850 healthy bone marrow donors. All cohort members were sampled while nominally healthy, although unrecorded immune exposures were likely present. The donor was CMV seropositive and was included in the group of 250 to 350 seropositive cohort members. A peripheral blood sample was collected from each donor, and TCR beta sequencing was performed on peripheral blood mononuclear cells. Genomic DNA extraction from the blood cell samples was performed with the Qiagen DNeasy Blood Extraction Kit. The germline V gene (reference sequence) yields SEHNR for CDR1 and FQNEAQ for CDR2. The CDR3 spans 15 residues, from the cysteine through the phenylalanine. The only DNA kept is the CDR3, 45 bases in frame from the first base.

The receptor was derived from a man younger than 45 in good health and CMV-seropositive. The sequence joins TRBV7-9 to TRBJ1-2; TRBD1 aligns with 10 central bases. Sequences were obtained from PBMCs. The DNA sequence is as follows: TGTTCCAGCAGCTTCCTGGACAGGGGGGTCTATGGCTACACCTTC. It encodes CSSSFLDRGVYGYTF.